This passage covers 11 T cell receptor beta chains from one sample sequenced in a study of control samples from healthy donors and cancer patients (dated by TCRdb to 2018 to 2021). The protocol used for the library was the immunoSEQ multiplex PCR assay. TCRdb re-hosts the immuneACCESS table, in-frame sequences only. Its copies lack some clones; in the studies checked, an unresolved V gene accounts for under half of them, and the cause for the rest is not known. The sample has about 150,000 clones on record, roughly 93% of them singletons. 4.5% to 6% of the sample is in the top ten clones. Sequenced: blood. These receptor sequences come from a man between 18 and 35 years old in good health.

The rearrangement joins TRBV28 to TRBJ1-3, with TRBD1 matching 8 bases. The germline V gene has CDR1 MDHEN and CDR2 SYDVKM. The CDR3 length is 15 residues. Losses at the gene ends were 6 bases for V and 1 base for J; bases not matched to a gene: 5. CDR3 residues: CASSGQGNSGNTIYF. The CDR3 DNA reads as TGTGCCAGCAGCGGACAGGGTAATTCTGGAAACACCATATATTTT. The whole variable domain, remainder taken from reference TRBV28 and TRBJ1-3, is DVKVTQSSRYLVKRTGEKVFLECVQDMDHENMFWYRQDPGLGLRLIYFSYDVKMKEKGDIPEGYSVSREKKERFSLILESASTNQTSMYLCASSGQGNSGNTIYFGEGSWLTVV.

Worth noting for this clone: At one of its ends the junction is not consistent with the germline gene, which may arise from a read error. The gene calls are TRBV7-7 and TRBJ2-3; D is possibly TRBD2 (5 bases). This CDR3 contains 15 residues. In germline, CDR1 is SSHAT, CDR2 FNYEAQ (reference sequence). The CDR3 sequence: CASSLAPGSTDTQYF. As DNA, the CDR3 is TGTGCTAGCAGCTTAGCGCCGGGGAGCACAGATACGCAGTATTTT.

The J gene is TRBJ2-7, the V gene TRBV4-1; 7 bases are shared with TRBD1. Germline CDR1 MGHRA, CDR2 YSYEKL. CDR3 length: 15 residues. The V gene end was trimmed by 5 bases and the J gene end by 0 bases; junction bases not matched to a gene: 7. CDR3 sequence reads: CASSYNRQGSYEQYF. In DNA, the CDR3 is TGCGCCAGCAGCTACAACAGACAGGGCTCCTACGAGCAGTACTTC.

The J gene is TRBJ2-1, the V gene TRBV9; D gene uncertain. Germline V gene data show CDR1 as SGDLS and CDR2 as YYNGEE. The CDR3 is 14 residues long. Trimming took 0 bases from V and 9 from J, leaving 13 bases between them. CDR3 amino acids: CASSVVQELGEQFF. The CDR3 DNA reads TGTGCCAGCAGCGTAGTCCAGGAACTTGGTGAGCAGTTCTTC. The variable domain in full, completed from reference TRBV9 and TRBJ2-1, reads DSGVTQTPKHLITATGQRVTLRCSPRSGDLSVYWYQQSLDQGLQFLIQYYNGEERAKGNILERFSAQQFPDLHSELNLSSLELGDSALYFCASSVVQELGEQFFGPGTRLTVL.

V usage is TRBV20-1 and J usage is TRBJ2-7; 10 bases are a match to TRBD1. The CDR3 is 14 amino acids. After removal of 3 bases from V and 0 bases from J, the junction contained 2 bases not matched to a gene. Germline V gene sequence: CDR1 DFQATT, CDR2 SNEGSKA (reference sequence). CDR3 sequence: CSASWDRGSYEQYF. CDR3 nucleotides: TGCAGTGCTAGTTGGGACAGGGGCTCCTACGAGCAGTACTTC.

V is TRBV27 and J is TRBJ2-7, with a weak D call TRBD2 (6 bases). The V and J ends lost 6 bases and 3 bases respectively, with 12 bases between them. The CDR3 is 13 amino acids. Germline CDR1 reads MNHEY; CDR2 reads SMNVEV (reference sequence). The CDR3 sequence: CASSRLANYEQYF. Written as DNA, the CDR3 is TGTGCCAGCAGCAGGCTAGCGAACTACGAGCAGTACTTC.

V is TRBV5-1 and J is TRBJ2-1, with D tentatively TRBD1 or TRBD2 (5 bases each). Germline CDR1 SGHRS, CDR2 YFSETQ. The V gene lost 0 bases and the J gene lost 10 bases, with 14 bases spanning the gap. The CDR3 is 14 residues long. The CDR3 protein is CASSLELTGLEQFF. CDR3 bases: TGCGCCAGCAGCTTGGAACTCACGGGGCTCGAGCAGTTCTTC.

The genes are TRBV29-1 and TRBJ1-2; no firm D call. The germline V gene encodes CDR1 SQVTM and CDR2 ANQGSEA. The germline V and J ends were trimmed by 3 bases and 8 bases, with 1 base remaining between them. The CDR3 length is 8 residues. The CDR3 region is CSVEGYTF. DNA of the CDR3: TGCAGCGTTGAGGGCTACACCTTC.

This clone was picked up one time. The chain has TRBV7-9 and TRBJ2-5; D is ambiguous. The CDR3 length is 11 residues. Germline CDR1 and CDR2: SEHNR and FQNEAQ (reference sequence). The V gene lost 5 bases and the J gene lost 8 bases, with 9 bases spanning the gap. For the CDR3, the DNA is TGTGCCAGCAGCCCGCTTGGTACCCAGTACTTC. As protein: CASSPLGTQYF.

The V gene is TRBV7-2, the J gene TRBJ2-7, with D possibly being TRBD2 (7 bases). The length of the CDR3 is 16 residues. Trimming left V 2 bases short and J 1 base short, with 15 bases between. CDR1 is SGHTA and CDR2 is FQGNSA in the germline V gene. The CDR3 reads CASSLFEGGRSYEQYF. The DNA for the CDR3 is TGTGCCAGCAGCTTATTCGAGGGGGGGAGGTCCTACGAGCAGTACTTC.

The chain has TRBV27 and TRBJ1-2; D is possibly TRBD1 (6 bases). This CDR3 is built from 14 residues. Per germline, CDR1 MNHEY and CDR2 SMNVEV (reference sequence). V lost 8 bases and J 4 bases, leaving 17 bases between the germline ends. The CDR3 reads CASGFPGGFYGYTF. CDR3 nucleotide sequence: TGTGCCAGCGGGTTCCCCGGGGGCTTCTATGGCTACACCTTC.